This passage covers 26 T cell receptor beta chains from one sample sequenced in a study of blood T cell repertoires in COVID-19. Assay used: immunoSEQ multiplex PCR; TCRdb lists only in-frame clones, some missing. The sample carries about 110,000 clones, about 83% recorded once. Sequencing was performed on peripheral blood. The source is a woman between 65 and 79 years old with acute or convalescent COVID-19.

The gene calls are TRBV18 and TRBJ2-1, with 11 bases matching TRBD2. Germline-derived CDR1 and CDR2 are KGHSH and LQKENI. Trimming took 7 bases from V and 4 from J; bases not matched to a gene: 9. There are 16 residues in the CDR3. The CDR3 DNA is TGTGCCAGCTTGGAGAAACTAGCGGGAGTTTACAATGAGCAGTTCTTC. It codes for CASLEKLAGVYNEQFF.

This chain connects TRBV28 to TRBJ1-4; 8 bases map to TRBD1. V lost 3 bases to trimming and J lost 8 bases; unmatched junction nucleotides: 5. The CDR3 sequence is 14 residues long. Germline V gene data show CDR1 as MDHEN and CDR2 as SYDVKM. CDR3 region: CASSFQGAREKLFF. CDR3 nucleotides: TGTGCCAGCAGTTTCCAGGGGGCTAGAGAAAAACTGTTTTTT. Complete variable domain (other parts from reference TRBV28 and TRBJ1-4): DVKVTQSSRYLVKRTGEKVFLECVQDMDHENMFWYRQDPGLGLRLIYFSYDVKMKEKGDIPEGYSVSREKKERFSLILESASTNQTSMYLCASSFQGAREKLFFGSGTQLSVL.

The chain recombines TRBV12-3 or TRBV12-4 with TRBJ2-7; no clear D gene. This CDR3 comprises 13 residues. V was cut by 5 bases and J by 6 bases, with 14 bases left in between. The CDR3 loop reads CASSLNGVSEQYV. Written as DNA, the CDR3 is TGTGCCAGCAGTCTCAACGGTGTATCCGAGCAGTACGTC.

The CDR3 DNA is TGTGCCACCAGTGCACTCAGGGGGGCCGGGGAGCTGTTTTTT. Protein product: CATSALRGAGELFF. The gene calls are TRBV24-1 and TRBJ2-2; tentatively, D is TRBD1 (7 bases). V was clipped by 5 bases and J by 6 bases, with 12 bases between them. Germline lookup yields CDR1 KGHDR and CDR2 SFDVKD. The CDR3 totals 14 residues.

Comments on this clone: The sample carries other DNA sequences with the same CDR3. The rearrangement joins TRBV6-5 to TRBJ2-1, with TRBD2 matching 13 bases. The CDR3 loop spans 16 amino acids. Trimming removed 4 bases from V and 6 bases from J; junction bases left unmatched: 6. CDR1 is MNHEY, CDR2 SVGAGI, per germline. The CDR3 coding sequence is TGTGCCAGCAGTTCCCCACTAGCGGGGGGGCCCAATGAGCAGTTCTTC. Translating gives CASSSPLAGGPNEQFF.

J is TRBJ1-6 and V is TRBV6-5, with D uncertain. Germline values: CDR1 MNHEY, CDR2 SVGAGI. V was clipped by 6 bases and J by 7 bases, with 13 bases between them. The CDR3 length is 14 residues. CDR3 coding DNA: TGTGCCAGCAGACCCCGCGGGCCCAATTCACCCCTCCACTTT. Encoded protein: CASRPRGPNSPLHF.

This chain connects TRBV10-2 to TRBJ2-7, with 8 bases fitting TRBD2. Per the germline V gene, CDR1 is WSHSY and CDR2 is SAAADI. The CDR3 covers 15 residues. The V gene end was trimmed by 1 base and the J gene end by 3 bases; junction bases not matched to a gene: 5. CDR3 loop: CASSEYSGMGYEQYF. The CDR3, as DNA: TGCGCCAGCAGTGAGTATAGCGGGATGGGCTACGAGCAGTACTTC.

The V and J genes are TRBV4-3 and TRBJ2-3; TRBD2 matches 10 bases. CDR1 LGHNA and CDR2 YSLEER come from the germline V gene. Losses at the gene ends were 1 base for V and 3 bases for J; bases not matched to a gene: 4. CDR3 length: 16 amino acids. The CDR3 sequence: CASSQAQAGGTDTQYF. The CDR3 region has the DNA TGCGCCAGCAGCCAAGCTCAAGCGGGGGGGACAGATACGCAGTATTTT.

CDR3 region: CSASSDRDGYEQFF. The CDR3 DNA sequence: TGCAGTGCTAGTAGTGACAGGGATGGTTATGAGCAGTTCTTC. The V gene is TRBV20-1, the J gene TRBJ2-1; 7 bases match TRBD1. V shed 3 bases and J 8 bases; nucleotides not matched to a gene: 10. The CDR3 covers 14 residues. The V gene's germline CDR1 is DFQATT and CDR2 SNEGSKA (reference sequence).

In its sample, this clone was seen a few times. The chain uses TRBV14 and TRBJ2-1; a weak D match, TRBD2 (5 bases). This CDR3 contains 14 residues. Trimming cost V 4 bases and J 7 bases, with 14 bases left between them. Germline CDR1 is SGHDN and CDR2 is FVKESK. Here the CDR3 DNA reads TGTGCCAGCAGCCCCCGGACTTTAGTAAATGAGCAGTTCTTC. Translated, it gives CASSPRTLVNEQFF.

This sequence joins TRBV6-5 and TRBJ1-5, with TRBD1 as a possible D gene (6 bases). Trimming left V 2 bases short and J 0 bases short, with 8 bases between. The CDR3 sequence is 15 residues long. The V gene's germline CDR1 is MNHEY and CDR2 SVGAGI. Here the CDR3 reads CASSYARGSNQPQHF. For the CDR3, the DNA is TGTGCCAGCAGTTACGCCAGGGGTAGCAATCAGCCCCAGCATTTT.

In this sample, this clone turned up once. The chain uses TRBV7-9 and TRBJ1-2, with D hard to call. The CDR3 runs to 13 residues. The germline gives CDR1 SEHNR, CDR2 FQNEAQ (reference sequence). Deletions cut 3 bases from V and 5 bases from J, with 10 bases between. The CDR3 bases are TGTGCCAGCAGCTTCCTTACTTCTTATGGCTACACCTTC. Amino acids: CASSFLTSYGYTF.

The genes are TRBV5-5 and TRBJ1-5; D is perhaps TRBD1 (5 bases). This CDR3 is built from 14 residues. Trimming left V 3 bases short and J 3 bases short, with 10 bases between. Germline V CDR1 and CDR2: SGHKS, YYEKEE (reference sequence). This CDR3 is CASSWGQNNQPQHF. The CDR3, as DNA: TGTGCCAGCAGCTGGGGCCAGAACAATCAGCCCCAGCATTTT.

The genes are TRBV2 and TRBJ1-5; D possibly corresponds to TRBD1 (6 bases). V lost 5 bases and J 6 bases, leaving 14 bases between the germline ends. Per the germline V gene, CDR1 is SNHLY and CDR2 is FYNNEI. CDR3 length: 14 amino acids. The CDR3 here is CASSRPGEGQPQHF. The CDR3 DNA is TGTGCCAGCAGTCGCCCAGGGGAGGGTCAGCCCCAGCATTTT. Based on the CDR3 plus reference TRBV2 and TRBJ1-5, the full variable domain is EPEVTQTPSHQVTQMGQEVILRCVPISNHLYFYWYRQILGQKVEFLVSFYNNEISEKSEIFDDQFSVERPDGSNFTLKIRSTKLEDSAMYFCASSRPGEGQPQHFGDGTRLSIL.

The rearrangement links TRBV19 to TRBJ1-2; D may be TRBD1 (6 bases). From germline, CDR1 is LNHDA and CDR2 SQIVND (reference sequence). Trimming removed 5 bases at V and 4 bases at J, with 11 bases between. The CDR3 runs 13 residues. CDR3 region: CASSPGQFYGYTF. CDR3 bases: TGTGCCAGTAGTCCCGGACAGTTCTATGGCTACACCTTC.

This clone was seen once. This rearrangement joins TRBV3-1 (or the pseudogene TRBV3-2) to TRBJ2-3, with TRBD2 identical over 11 bases. J lost 6 bases, V lost 4 bases, and 6 bases had no gene match. Germline-derived CDR1 and CDR2 are LGHDT and YNNKEL (reference sequence). There are 15 residues in the CDR3. The CDR3 reads CASSPLAGVGDTQYF. The CDR3 DNA reads as TGTGCCAGCAGCCCACTAGCGGGAGTTGGGGATACGCAGTATTTT.

The rearrangement joins TRBV5-4 to TRBJ1-2; perhaps TRBD1 as D (5 bases). The V and J ends lost 3 bases and 0 bases respectively, with 18 bases between them. The CDR3 covers 17 residues. The germline CDR1 and CDR2 sequences are SGHNT and YYREEE (reference sequence). Here the CDR3 DNA reads TGTGCCAGCAGCTGGGGGGTCCAGGGCCGCACTAACTATGGCTACACCTTC. This sequence encodes CASSWGVQGRTNYGYTF.

The chain employs TRBV18 and TRBJ1-2; D remains ambiguous. The CDR3 contains 15 residues. Trimming removed 2 bases from V and 2 bases from J, with 12 bases in between. The germline V gene encodes CDR1 KGHSH and CDR2 LQKENI. The CDR3 DNA is TGTGCCAGCTCACCAGCCGTGGGCGGGAACTATGGCTACACCTTC. The encoded protein is CASSPAVGGNYGYTF. Drawing the rest from reference TRBV18 and TRBJ1-2, the complete variable domain is NAGVMQNPRHLVRRRGQEARLRCSPMKGHSHVYWYRQLPEEGLKFMVYLQKENIIDESGMPKERFSAEFPKEGPSILRIQQVVRGDSAAYFCASSPAVGGNYGYTFGSGTRLTVV.

This clone was detected a few times. The chain has TRBV6-1 and TRBJ1-1; D is unresolved. This CDR3 is 13 amino acids long. The germline V and J ends were trimmed by 3 bases and 0 bases, with 5 bases remaining between them. Germline assignment: CDR1 MNHNS and CDR2 SASEGT. CDR3 in DNA: TGTGCCAGCAGTGACAGTCTGAACACTGAAGCTTTCTTT. Encoded protein: CASSDSLNTEAFF.

This chain links TRBV9 with TRBJ2-7; 11 bases align to TRBD1. The CDR3 has 19 amino acids. Germline loops: CDR1 SGDLS, CDR2 YYNGEE. V was pared by 0 bases and J by 6 bases, with 17 bases of the junction left unmatched. CDR3 in DNA: TGTGCCAGCAGCGTAGATTTGGGCCCGGGACAGGGGGTTGATTGCGAGCAGTACGTC. This encodes CASSVDLGPGQGVDCEQYV.

The chain employs TRBV4-1 and TRBJ2-7; weak D call: TRBD1 (6 bases). The CDR3 runs to 15 residues. Deletions cut 3 bases from V and 2 bases from J, with 14 bases between. CDR1 is MGHRA, CDR2 YSYEKL, per germline. CDR3 in amino acids: CASSHLRTDAYEQYV. The CDR3 nucleotides are TGCGCCAGCAGCCACCTCAGGACAGATGCCTACGAGCAGTACGTC.

The gene calls are TRBV2 and TRBJ2-3; D is perhaps TRBD2 (6 bases). Trimming shortened V by 7 bases and J by 14 bases, and 16 bases separated the two germline ends. The CDR3 contains 11 residues. Germline loops: CDR1 SNHLY, CDR2 FYNNEI. The CDR3 reads CASTRGDISYF. Written as DNA, the CDR3 is TGTGCCAGCACACGCGGGGATATTTCGTATTTT.

This sequence joins TRBV30 and TRBJ2-5; no clear D gene. Germline V gives CDR1 GTSNPN, CDR2 SVGIG (reference sequence). The CDR3 loop spans 14 amino acids. V lost 3 bases and J lost 0, with 11 bases in between. CDR3 coding DNA: TGTGCCTGGAGACCAGGTGGCCACCAAGAGACCCAGTACTTC. Translation gives CAWRPGGHQETQYF.

The V call is TRBV3-1 (or the pseudogene TRBV3-2), the J call TRBJ1-2; D gene uncertain. Per the germline V gene, CDR1 is LGHDT and CDR2 is YNNKEL (reference sequence). The ends were cut back, 1 base at V and 3 bases at J, with 3 bases in the middle. The CDR3 extends over 12 amino acids. As DNA, the CDR3 is TGTGCCAGCAGCCAAGGCGACTATGGCTACACCTTC. Its translation: CASSQGDYGYTF.

The chain uses TRBV7-9 and TRBJ2-7; TRBD2 might be the D (6 bases). This CDR3 comprises 15 residues. In germline, CDR1 is SEHNR, CDR2 FQNEAQ (reference sequence). V was cut by 4 bases and J by 5 bases, with 18 bases left in between. The CDR3 DNA reads TGTGCCAGCAGCTCCACAGGACGCGGCGGGGACGAGCAGTACGTC. Protein product: CASSSTGRGGDEQYV.

The V and J genes are TRBV7-9 and TRBJ1-2; possibly TRBD1 for D (5 bases). Germline V gene data show CDR1 as SEHNR and CDR2 as FQNEAQ (reference sequence). The CDR3 has 16 amino acids. The V gene lost 8 bases and the J gene lost 2 bases, with 21 bases spanning the gap. The CDR3 DNA reads TGTGCCAGCCAGAAAGTAGGGCGGGGGGAGAACTATGGCTACACCTTC. Translated, it gives CASQKVGRGENYGYTF.